This is a list of T cell receptor beta chains from one sample in a study of T cell responses to AZD1222 COVID-19 vaccine. The protocol was immunoSEQ multiplex PCR, while the TCRdb copy is restricted to in-frame clones and leaves out a portion. The sample lists 150,000 to 200,000 clones; 85% to 95% were seen once. The sample in question was peripheral blood, obtained on day 0 of AZD1222 vaccination. The origin of the receptors is an adult in good health. Each CDR3 is given with its conserved first and last residue. The order of the fields is V gene, J gene, CDR3 protein.

v_gene: TRBV5-5; j_gene: TRBJ2-1; CDR3aa: CASSSIDEQFF
v_gene: TRBV12-3/TRBV12-4; j_gene: TRBJ2-7; CDR3aa: CASGRQGAYEQYF
v_gene: TRBV28; j_gene: TRBJ1-2; CDR3aa: CASSLFPGGGYGYTF
v_gene: TRBV5-1; j_gene: TRBJ2-5; CDR3aa: CASSLGRGAETQYF
v_gene: TRBV7-3; j_gene: TRBJ2-1; CDR3aa: CASSPQGYYNEQFF
v_gene: TRBV5-1; j_gene: TRBJ2-2; CDR3aa: CASSLAAVPGELFF
v_gene: TRBV18; j_gene: TRBJ2-3; CDR3aa: CASSPGRSGRTDTQYF
v_gene: TRBV6-7; j_gene: TRBJ2-3; CDR3aa: CASSYPGQGILAGPPDTQYF
v_gene: TRBV27; j_gene: TRBJ2-1; CDR3aa: CASSFSGLASYNEQFF
v_gene: TRBV19; j_gene: TRBJ2-2; CDR3aa: CATRGQGYTGELFF
v_gene: TRBV10-3; j_gene: TRBJ2-7; CDR3aa: CATALPATYEQYF
v_gene: TRBV3-1/TRBV3-2; j_gene: TRBJ1-2; CDR3aa: CASSAAGTGTSGYTF
v_gene: TRBV9; j_gene: TRBJ2-3; CDR3aa: CASSRGDSTDTQYF
v_gene: TRBV10-3; j_gene: TRBJ2-7; CDR3aa: CAINDNRDEQYF
v_gene: TRBV28; j_gene: TRBJ2-1; CDR3aa: CASSPLPGVGNEQFF
v_gene: TRBV9; j_gene: TRBJ1-2; CDR3aa: CASSPFGTGGRLGYGYTF
v_gene: TRBV6-1; j_gene: TRBJ1-2; CDR3aa: CASSEAGRIRGYTF
v_gene: TRBV27; j_gene: TRBJ2-1; CDR3aa: CASRPLGAASYNEQFF
v_gene: TRBV20-1; j_gene: TRBJ1-4; CDR3aa: CSAKAGIKLFF
v_gene: TRBV7-2; j_gene: TRBJ2-2; CDR3aa: CASSYQTGGLNTGELFF
v_gene: TRBV3-1/TRBV3-2; j_gene: TRBJ2-7; CDR3aa: CASSQDPVTYEQYF
v_gene: TRBV29-1; j_gene: TRBJ2-1; CDR3aa: CSVVGSGSYNEQFF
v_gene: TRBV7-3; j_gene: TRBJ2-1; CDR3aa: CASSFGPSNYEQFF
v_gene: TRBV7-3; j_gene: TRBJ1-1; CDR3aa: CASSRTGPNTEAFF
v_gene: TRBV7-3; j_gene: TRBJ1-1; CDR3aa: CASSLTGGHTEAFF
v_gene: TRBV30; j_gene: TRBJ2-2; CDR3aa: CAWRGEFGRPLAGELFF
v_gene: TRBV12-5; j_gene: TRBJ1-2; CDR3aa: CASGLQGQGNGYTF
v_gene: TRBV6-1; j_gene: TRBJ2-7; CDR3aa: CASSKAPGPPYEQYF
v_gene: TRBV28; j_gene: TRBJ1-5; CDR3aa: CASSLREPQHF
v_gene: TRBV15; j_gene: TRBJ2-1; CDR3aa: CATSNDRGPYEQFF
v_gene: TRBV24-1; j_gene: TRBJ2-3; CDR3aa: CATRGAESTDTQYF
v_gene: TRBV9; j_gene: TRBJ1-1; CDR3aa: CASSPRAVTEAFF
v_gene: TRBV29-1; j_gene: TRBJ2-5; CDR3aa: CSGSTGEETQYF
v_gene: TRBV28; j_gene: TRBJ1-5; CDR3aa: CASSSHRGLDNQPQHF
v_gene: TRBV20-1; j_gene: TRBJ2-1; CDR3aa: CSASPPGGRGNEQFF